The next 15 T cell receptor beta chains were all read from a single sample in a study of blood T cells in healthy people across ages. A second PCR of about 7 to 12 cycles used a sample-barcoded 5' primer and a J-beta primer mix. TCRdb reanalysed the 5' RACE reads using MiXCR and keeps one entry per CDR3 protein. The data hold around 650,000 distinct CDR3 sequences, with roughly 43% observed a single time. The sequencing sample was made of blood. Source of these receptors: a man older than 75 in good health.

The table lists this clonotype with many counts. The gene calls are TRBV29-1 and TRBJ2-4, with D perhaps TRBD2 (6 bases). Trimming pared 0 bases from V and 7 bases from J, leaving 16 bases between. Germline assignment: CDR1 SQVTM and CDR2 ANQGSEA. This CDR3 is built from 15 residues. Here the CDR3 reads CSVEDDRRGWNIQYF. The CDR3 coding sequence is TGCAGCGTTGAAGATGATAGGAGGGGTTGGAACATTCAGTACTTC.

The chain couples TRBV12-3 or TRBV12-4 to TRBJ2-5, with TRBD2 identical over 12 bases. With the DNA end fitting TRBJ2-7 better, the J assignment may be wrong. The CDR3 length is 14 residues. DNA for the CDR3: TGTGCCAGCAGTCACGGACTAGCGGGGAACGAGCAGTACTTC. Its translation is CASSHGLAGNEQYF.

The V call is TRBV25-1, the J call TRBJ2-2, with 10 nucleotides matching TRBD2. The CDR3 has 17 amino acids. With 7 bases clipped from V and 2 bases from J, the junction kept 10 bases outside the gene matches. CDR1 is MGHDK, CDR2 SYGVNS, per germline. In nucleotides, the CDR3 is TGTGCCAGCACCCCACCGTGGACTAGCGGAAACACCGGGGAGCTGTTTTTT. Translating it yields CASTPPWTSGNTGELFF. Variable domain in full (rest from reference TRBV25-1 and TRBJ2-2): EADIYQTPRYLVIGTGKKITLECSQTMGHDKMYWYQQDPGMELHLIHYSYGVNSTEKGDLSSESTVSRIRTEHFPLTLESARPSHTSQYLCASTPPWTSGNTGELFFGEGSRLTVL.

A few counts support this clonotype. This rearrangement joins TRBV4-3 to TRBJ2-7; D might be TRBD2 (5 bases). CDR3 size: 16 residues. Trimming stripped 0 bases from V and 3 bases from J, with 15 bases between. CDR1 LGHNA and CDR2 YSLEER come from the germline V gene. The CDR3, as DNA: TGCGCCAGCAGCCAAGACCCCCGGGGTTCGGTCTACGAGCAGTACTTC. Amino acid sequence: CASSQDPRGSVYEQYF.

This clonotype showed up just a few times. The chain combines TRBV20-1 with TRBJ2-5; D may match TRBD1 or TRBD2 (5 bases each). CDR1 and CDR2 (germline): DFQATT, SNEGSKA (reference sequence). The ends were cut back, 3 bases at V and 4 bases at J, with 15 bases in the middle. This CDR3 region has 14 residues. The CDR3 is CSARYQGVGETQYF. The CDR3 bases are TGCAGTGCTAGGTACCAGGGAGTAGGAGAGACCCAGTACTTC.

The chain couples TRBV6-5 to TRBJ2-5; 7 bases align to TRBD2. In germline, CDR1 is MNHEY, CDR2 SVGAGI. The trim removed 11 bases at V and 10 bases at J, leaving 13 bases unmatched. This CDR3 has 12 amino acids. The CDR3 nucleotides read TGTGCCGTACGAAGCGGGAATAGTGTCCAGTACTTC. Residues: CAVRSGNSVQYF.

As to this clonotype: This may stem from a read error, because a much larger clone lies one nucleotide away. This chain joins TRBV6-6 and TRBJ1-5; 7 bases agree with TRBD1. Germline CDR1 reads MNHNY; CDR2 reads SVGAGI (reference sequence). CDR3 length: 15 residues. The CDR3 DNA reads TGTGCCAGCAGGACTGCGGGACAGAGAAATCGGCCCCAGCATTTT. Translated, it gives CASRTAGQRNRPQHF.

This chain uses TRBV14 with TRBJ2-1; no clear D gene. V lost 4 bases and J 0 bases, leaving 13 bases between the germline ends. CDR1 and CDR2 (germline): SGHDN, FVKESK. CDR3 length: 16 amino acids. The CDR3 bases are TGTGCCAGCAGCCGGATCACAGAGGCCTCCTACAATGAGCAGTTCTTC. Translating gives CASSRITEASYNEQFF.

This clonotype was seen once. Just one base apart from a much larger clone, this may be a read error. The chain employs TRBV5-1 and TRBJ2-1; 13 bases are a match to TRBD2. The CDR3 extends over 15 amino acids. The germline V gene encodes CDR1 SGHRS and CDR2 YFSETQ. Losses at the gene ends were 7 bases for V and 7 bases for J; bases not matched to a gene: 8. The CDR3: CASGGTSGISNEQFF. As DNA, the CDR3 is TGCGCCAGCGGGGGGACTAGCGGGATCTCAAATGAGCAGTTCTTC.

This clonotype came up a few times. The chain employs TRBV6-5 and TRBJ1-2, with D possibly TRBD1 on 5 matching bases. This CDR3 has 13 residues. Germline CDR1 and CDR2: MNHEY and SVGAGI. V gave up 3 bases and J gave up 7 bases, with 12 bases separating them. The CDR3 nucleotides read TGTGCCAGCAGTTATTTTGGGGGTTTTGGCTACACCTTC. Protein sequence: CASSYFGGFGYTF.

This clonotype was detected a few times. The CDR3 sequence is CASSQDLRKGEYGYTF. Here the CDR3 DNA reads TGCGCCAGCAGCCAAGATCTTAGGAAAGGGGAGTATGGCTACACCTTC. The chain couples TRBV4-3 to TRBJ1-2, with a weak D call TRBD1 (5 bases). Germline CDR1 and CDR2: LGHNA and YSLEER. Deletions cut 0 bases from V and 5 bases from J, with 16 bases between. The CDR3 is made up of 16 amino acids.

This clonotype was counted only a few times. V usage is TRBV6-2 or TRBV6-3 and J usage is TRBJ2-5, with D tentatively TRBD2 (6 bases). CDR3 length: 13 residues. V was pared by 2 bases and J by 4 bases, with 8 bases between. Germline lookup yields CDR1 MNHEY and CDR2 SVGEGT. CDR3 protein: CASSYLRGETQYF. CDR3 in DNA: TGTGCCAGCAGTTACCTGCGGGGAGAGACCCAGTACTTC.

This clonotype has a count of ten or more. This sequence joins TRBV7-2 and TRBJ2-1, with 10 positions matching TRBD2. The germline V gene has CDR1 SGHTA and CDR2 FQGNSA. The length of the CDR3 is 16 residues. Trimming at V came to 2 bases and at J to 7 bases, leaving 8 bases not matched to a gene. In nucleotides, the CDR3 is TGTGCCAGCAGCTTACCCCCTAGCGGGAGAGGAAATGAGCAGTTCTTC. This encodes CASSLPPSGRGNEQFF.

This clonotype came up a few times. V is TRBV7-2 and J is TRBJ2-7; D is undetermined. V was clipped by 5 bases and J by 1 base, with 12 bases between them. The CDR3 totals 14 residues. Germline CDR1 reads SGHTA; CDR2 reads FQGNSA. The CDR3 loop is CASSTPPVSYEQYF. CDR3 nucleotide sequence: TGTGCCAGCAGCACTCCACCCGTATCCTACGAGCAGTACTTC.

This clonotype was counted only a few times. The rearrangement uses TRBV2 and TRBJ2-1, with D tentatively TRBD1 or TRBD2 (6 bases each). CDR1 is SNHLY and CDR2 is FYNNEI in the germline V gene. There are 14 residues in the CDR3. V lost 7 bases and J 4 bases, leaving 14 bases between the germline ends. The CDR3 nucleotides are TGTGCCAGCAAAGGGGGGCAGATTTACAATGAGCAGTTCTTC. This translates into CASKGGQIYNEQFF.